Following are 10 T cell receptor beta chains from one sample sequenced in a study of T cells in Graves' hyperthyroidism and ophthalmopathy. Template material for amplifying TCR beta CDR3 regions consisted of RNA transcripts. During a first-round RT-PCR of the TCR CDR3, the HTBI primer set was used. Using its own MiXCR run on the multiplex PCR reads, TCRdb lists one record per CDR3 protein. The sample holds approximately 510,000 distinct CDR3 sequences, roughly 45% seen once. Input material: peripheral blood or thyroid tissue (not recorded which). The receptors come from an adult woman with Graves' disease, either hyperthyroidism or ophthalmopathy (not recorded which).

This clonotype was picked up many times. The chain recombines TRBV20-1 with TRBJ2-5, with D possibly called TRBD1 or TRBD2 (5 bases each). V was trimmed by 6 bases and J by 5 bases, leaving 16 bases between them. The germline V gene has CDR1 DFQATT and CDR2 SNEGSKA (reference sequence). The CDR3 extends over 13 amino acids. CDR3 amino acids: CSALRDGWETQYF. CDR3 sequence (DNA): TGCAGTGCACTCCGGGACGGGTGGGAGACCCAGTACTTC.

This chain uses TRBV12-3 or TRBV12-4 with TRBJ1-4; the D is unclear. The CDR3 has 14 amino acids. V lost 7 bases and J lost 8, with 17 bases in between. This chain's CDR3 is CASKTLESGEKLFF. In DNA form, the CDR3 reads TGTGCCAGCAAAACCCTCGAGTCAGGCGAAAAACTGTTTTTT.

The sample holds a few counts of this clonotype. A much larger clone lies one base from this, so it may be a read error. The chain uses TRBV5-1 and TRBJ1-1, with D perhaps TRBD1 (6 bases). The CDR3 totals 15 residues. Trimming took 0 bases from V and 8 from J, leaving 17 bases between them. Germline assignment: CDR1 SGHRS and CDR2 YFSETQ. The CDR3 region is CASSLGGRGEQEAFF. The CDR3 nucleotides read TGCGCCAGCAGCTTGGGTGGCAGGGGAGAACAAGAAGCTTTCTTT.

This clonotype was counted a few times. The V call is TRBV6-1, the J call TRBJ1-5, with D hard to call. CDR3 size: 12 residues. V gave up 5 bases and J gave up 10 bases, with 12 bases separating them. Looked up from germline, CDR1 is MNHNS and CDR2 is SASEGT. CDR3 nucleotides: TGTGCCAGCAGTTATATTTTAGGTCCCCAGCATTTT. Its translation is CASSYILGPQHF.

The J gene is TRBJ1-6, the V gene TRBV2, with D possibly matching TRBD1 (6 bases). The CDR3 contains 13 residues. The germline V gene has CDR1 SNHLY and CDR2 FYNNEI. V dropped 10 bases and J dropped 10 bases, with 17 bases sitting between them. CDR3 bases: TGTGCCATGCGAGGGGGGACGGGATCACCCCTCCACTTT. Translated: CAMRGGTGSPLHF.

This clonotype was recorded only once. The V and J genes are TRBV10-3 and TRBJ1-1; a possible D gene is TRBD1 (6 bases). Trimming cost V 10 bases and J 0 bases, with 12 bases left between them. The CDR3 spans 13 residues. The germline V gene encodes CDR1 ENHRY and CDR2 SYGVKD. The CDR3 DNA is TGTGCCACAAACAGGGCCTTGAACACTGAAGCTTTCTTT. Amino acids: CATNRALNTEAFF.

The chain couples TRBV10-3 to TRBJ1-2, with D possibly matching TRBD1 (5 bases). Trimming left V 6 bases short and J 2 bases short, with 13 bases between. The CDR3 length is 14 residues. CDR1 and CDR2 (germline): ENHRY, SYGVKD. CDR3 protein: CAISSQGVNYGYTF. In DNA form, the CDR3 reads TGTGCCATCAGCTCTCAGGGAGTGAACTATGGCTACACCTTC.

V usage is TRBV7-3 and J usage is TRBJ1-4; 10 bases match TRBD1. Germline-derived CDR1 and CDR2 are SGHTA and FQGTGA. The ends lost 2 bases at V and 11 bases at J; junction bases unmatched: 8. This CDR3 is 15 amino acids long. CDR3 in DNA: TGTGCCAGCAGCTTAGGGGACAGGGGAGCCCGGAAACTGTTTTTT. Its translation: CASSLGDRGARKLFF.

The table lists this clonotype with many counts. The J gene is TRBJ2-5, the V gene TRBV3-1, with TRBD2 matching 9 bases. The CDR3 is 16 residues long. Germline V lookup: CDR1 LGHDT, CDR2 YNNKEL (reference sequence). V was pared by 1 base and J by 7 bases, with 10 bases of the junction left unmatched. CDR3 DNA sequence: TGTGCCAGCAGCCAAGGCGCGGGAGGGCTTCGAGGGACCCAGTACTTC. Translated, it gives CASSQGAGGLRGTQYF.

The sample holds many counts of this clonotype. The chain couples TRBV5-1 to TRBJ1-5; D possibly corresponds to TRBD1 (5 bases). This CDR3 is 16 amino acids long. V was trimmed by 0 bases and J by 4 bases, leaving 14 bases between them. The germline V gene encodes CDR1 SGHRS and CDR2 YFSETQ. The CDR3 sequence is CASSLEGRGGNQPQHF. Written as DNA, the CDR3 is TGCGCCAGCAGCTTGGAAGGTCGTGGGGGGAATCAGCCCCAGCATTTT.